This TCR beta chain emerged from a study of blood T cell repertoires in COVID-19 (dated by TCRdb to about 2020). Concerning the study at large: The collaborator samples originated in the United States, Italy and Spain and spanned the acute and convalescent phases of COVID-19. The prospective study material was composed of cDNA or gDNA derived from T cells, B-cell-depleted T cells, or PBMCs. The dataset comprised deeply sampled blood TCRbeta repertoires from subjects exposed to, actively infected with, or recovered from COVID-19. The repertoires were released in a freely available public database meant as a resource for research on the immune response to SARS-CoV-2. Samples came from the ongoing ImmuneRACE study (first 160 participants) plus 1,254 subjects from 6 global collaborators. The sample metadata nearly always contained a de-identified subject ID, COVID-19 status, age in years and sex. Where available, HLA class I and class II types were taken from metadata supplied by the sample provider and were not determined by assay-based typing.

TCRbeta CDR3 regions were amplified from genomic DNA by means of the immunoSEQ Assay, a bias-controlled multiplex PCR. The study's processing was this. Nucleated cell counts per sample were estimated from amplification of reference gene primers within the assay. Sequence reads were collapsed and filtered to measure the absolute abundance of every unique TCRbeta CDR3 rearrangement. For each sample, productive Simpson clonality was calculated as the square root of Simpson's diversity index over productive rearrangements. What TCRdb holds here is the immuneACCESS table cut down to in-frame rearrangements. Part of the clones is not present; checked against another copy, under half of the missing clones reflect an unresolved V gene, and the others are unexplained. V and J calls plus clone size are reproduced from that table; the DNA served to infer D and trimming. For this sample the table gives fewer than 350,000 clones, of which 75% to 90% were detected only once. The biggest ten clones account for under 2% of the sample.

The CDR3 goes from the cysteine to the phenylalanine over 14 residues. Only the CDR3 part of the read is kept: 42 bases, read in frame from the first base. CDR1 and CDR2 are drawn from the germline V gene: MGHRA, YSYEKL. Between the V and J ends, shortened by 0 bases and 10 bases respectively, the junction contains 13 bases. The paper as a whole reports these results and caveats: The amount of clinical and demographic metadata varied by source and participant and was provided uncurated.

This clone has just one count. What antigen it recognizes has not been identified. Base qualities are not recorded, but no much larger clone differs from it by a single base. Participants in the prospective study were aged about 18 to 95 years, lived in about two dozen United States geographic areas, and enrolled through a virtual design. To assign participants to cohorts, the prospective study relied on clinical history that participants themselves reported in a screening survey and a study questionnaire. Exposed participants were defined as having been in contact with someone with a PCR-confirmed or clinician-diagnosed COVID-19 case within 2 weeks of study entry. Mobile phlebotomists in the prospective study collected whole blood, serum and a nasopharyngeal or oropharyngeal swab from every participant. Over a roughly 2-month period, participants in the prospective study had the option of providing additional blood draws and questionnaires. Before DNA extraction, prospective study blood samples were shipped either frozen or at room temperature.

The sequence was collected from a woman in her 30s who had been exposed to COVID-19. Material: PBMCs or T cells enriched from blood (not recorded which). The rearranged chain carries TRBV4-1 and TRBJ2-1; TRBD2 is possibly the D segment (7 matching bases). The CDR3 reads as follows: CASSQDGGAKEQFF. The bases read TGCGCCAGCAGCCAAGATGGGGGGGCTAAGGAGCAGTTCTTC.